This T cell receptor beta chain was captured in a study of cytomegalovirus exposure and HLA in healthy donors. Study-wide results and caveats: The classifier was said to identify cytomegalovirus status with high specificity and sensitivity. The analysis excluded some indistinguishable V segments, including TRBV6-2 and TRBV6-3.

Donors were ostensibly healthy at sampling, although undocumented immune exposures were probable. Comment on this clone: What it binds is unknown.

The PCR used 60 Vbeta and 13 Jbeta primers. TCRdb keeps only in-frame clones here, not all; method: immunoSEQ multiplex PCR. The sample includes around 150,000 clones, about 81% seen only once; the top ten take over 0.85%. The V gene end was trimmed by 2 bases and the J gene end by 5 bases; junction bases not matched to a gene: 5. From germline, CDR1 is GTSNPN and CDR2 SVGIG (reference sequence). This CDR3 has 14 amino acids. The chain has TRBV30 and TRBJ2-2; 7 bases map to TRBD1. Sequenced material: PBMCs. This receptor was obtained from a girl aged 2 to 9 in good health and CMV-seropositive. The CDR3: CAWSLRGWTGELFF. The CDR3 region has the DNA TGTGCCTGGAGTCTCAGGGGGTGGACCGGGGAGCTGTTTTTT. The variable domain in full, completed from reference TRBV30 and TRBJ2-2, reads SQTIHQWPATLVQPVGSPLSLECTVEGTSNPNLYWYRQAAGRGLQLLFYSVGIGQISSEVPQNLSASRPQDRQFILSSKKLLLSDSGFYLCAWSLRGWTGELFFGEGSRLTVL.